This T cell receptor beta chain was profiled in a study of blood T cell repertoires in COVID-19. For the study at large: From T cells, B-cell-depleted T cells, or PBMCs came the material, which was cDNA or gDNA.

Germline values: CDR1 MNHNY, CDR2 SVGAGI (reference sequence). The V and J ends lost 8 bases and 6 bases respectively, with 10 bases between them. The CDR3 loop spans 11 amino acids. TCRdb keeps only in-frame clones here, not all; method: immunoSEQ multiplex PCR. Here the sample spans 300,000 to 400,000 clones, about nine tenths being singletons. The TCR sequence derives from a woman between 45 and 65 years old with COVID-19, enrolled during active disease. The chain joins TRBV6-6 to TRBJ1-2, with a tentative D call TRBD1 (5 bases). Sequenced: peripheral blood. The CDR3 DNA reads TGTGCCAGCTGGGGGGGGGATGGCTACACCTTC. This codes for CASWGGDGYTF.